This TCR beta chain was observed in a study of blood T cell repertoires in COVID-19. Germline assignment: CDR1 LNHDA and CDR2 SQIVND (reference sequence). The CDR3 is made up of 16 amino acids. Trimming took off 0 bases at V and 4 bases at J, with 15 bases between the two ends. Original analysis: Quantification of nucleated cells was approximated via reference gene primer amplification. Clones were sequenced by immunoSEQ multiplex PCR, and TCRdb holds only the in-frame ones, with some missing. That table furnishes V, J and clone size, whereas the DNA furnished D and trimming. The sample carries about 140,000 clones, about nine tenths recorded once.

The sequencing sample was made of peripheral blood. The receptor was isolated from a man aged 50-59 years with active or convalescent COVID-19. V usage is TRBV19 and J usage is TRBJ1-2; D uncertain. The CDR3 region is CASSIEGSSTSYGYTF. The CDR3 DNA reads TGTGCCAGTAGTATAGAGGGCAGCTCAACTTCCTATGGCTACACCTTC.